What follows are 19 T cell receptor beta chains derived from one specimen sequenced in a study of breast tumors, draining lymph nodes, adjacent tissues. TCRdb re-called the multiplex PCR reads through MiXCR, storing one row per CDR3 protein. The sample holds some 120,000 distinct CDR3 sequences, nearly 20% seen once. Axillary draining lymph nodes of breast cancer patients supplied the node samples. The sequencing sample was made of axillary lymph node tissue. These receptors were collected from a female donor with breast cancer. Some clones in this sample may be carry-over from other donors' samples.

This clonotype was picked up a small number of times. The chain carries TRBV28 and TRBJ1-5, with D unclear. The ends were cut back, 1 base at V and 3 bases at J, with 10 bases in the middle. The CDR3 contains 15 residues. The germline gives CDR1 MDHEN, CDR2 SYDVKM. The CDR3 region is CASSLYRALNQPQHF. CDR3 sequence (DNA): TGTGCCAGCAGTTTATACCGGGCCCTCAATCAGCCCCAGCATTTT.

This clonotype has a count of ten or more. V and J are TRBV7-3 and TRBJ2-1; 9 nucleotides line up with TRBD2. Germline CDR1 and CDR2: SGHTA and FQGTGA. The CDR3 loop spans 16 amino acids. Unmatched junction bases numbered 5, after V lost 0 bases and J lost 5 bases. CDR3 region: CASSLTGTSSNNEQFF. Written as DNA, the CDR3 is TGTGCCAGCAGCTTAACGGGGACTAGCAGTAACAATGAGCAGTTCTTC.

The V and J genes are TRBV5-1 and TRBJ2-5, with D unresolved. V gave up 2 bases and J gave up 5 bases, with 13 bases separating them. CDR1 and CDR2 (germline): SGHRS, YFSETQ. This CDR3 is built from 14 residues. In nucleotides, the CDR3 is TGCGCCAGCAGCTTCACGGGTTTTGGGGAGACCCAGTACTTC. Protein sequence: CASSFTGFGETQYF.

This clonotype appeared many times. The junction departs from germline at one end; a sequencing error may be responsible. The V gene is TRBV3-1, the J gene TRBJ1-4; no definite D call. Germline CDR1 and CDR2: LGHDT and YNNKEL (reference sequence). The CDR3 extends over 14 amino acids. The CDR3 sequence is CASSEEATNEKLFF. In DNA, the CDR3 is TGTGCCAGCAGCGAAGAAGCAACTAATGAAAAACTGTTTTTT.

Remarks on this clonotype: A read error may be the cause here, since a much bigger clone is one base away. J is TRBJ2-5 and V is TRBV7-3; D call uncertain. CDR3 length: 15 residues. Between the trimmed V and J ends, which lost 5 bases and 3 bases, there was a span of 16 bases. Germline CDR1 and CDR2: SGHTA and FQGTGA. The CDR3 nucleotides are TGTGCCAGCAGCCCCGGATTTGGGATTGAAGAGACCCAGTACTTC. This sequence encodes CASSPGFGIEETQYF. Based on the CDR3 plus reference TRBV7-3 and TRBJ2-5, the full variable domain is GAGVSQTPSNKVTEKGKYVELRCDPISGHTALYWYRQSLGQGPEFLIYFQGTGAADDSGLPNDRFFAVRPEGSVSTLKIQRTERGDSAVYLCASSPGFGIEETQYFGPGTRLLVL.

For this clonotype: A much larger clonotype is one base distant, so this may be a read error. The rearrangement joins TRBV4-1 to TRBJ2-1; D may match TRBD1 or TRBD2 (6 bases each). Trimming pared 2 bases from V and 5 bases from J, leaving 13 bases between. The CDR3 extends over 15 amino acids. CDR1 is MGHRA and CDR2 is YSYEKL in the germline V gene. The CDR3 DNA reads TGCGCCAGCAGCCAAATAGGGGGAGGTAACAATGAGCAGTTCTTC. Its translation: CASSQIGGGNNEQFF.

Details on this clonotype: A much larger clone differs by one base, so this may be a read error. The chain links TRBV19 to TRBJ2-1; D not resolved. This CDR3 is built from 14 residues. Germline V gives CDR1 LNHDA, CDR2 SQIVND (reference sequence). The CDR3 DNA reads as TGTGCCAGTAGTATGAATGGTCGATACAATGAGCGGTTCTTC. Its protein is CASSMNGRYNERFF.

Details on this clonotype: A much larger clone differs from this one at a single base, so this may be a read error. The CDR3 loop is CASSQYPLAGVSYNEQFF. Here the CDR3 DNA reads TGCGCCAGCAGCCAATATCCACTAGCGGGAGTTTCCTACAATGAGCAGTTCTTC. V gene TRBV4-1 combines with J gene TRBJ2-1; 11 bases are a match to TRBD2. Germline V lookup: CDR1 MGHRA, CDR2 YSYEKL. The CDR3 loop spans 18 amino acids. After removal of 2 bases from V and 1 base from J, the junction contained 7 bases not matched to a gene.

This clonotype came up many times. The CDR3 DNA reads TGTGCCAGCAGCCAAGATCAAGGACAGGGCTACGAGCAGTACTTC. Its translation is CASSQDQGQGYEQYF. The rearrangement joins TRBV4-2 to TRBJ2-7; 8 positions match TRBD1. Germline CDR1 LGHNA, CDR2 YNFKEQ. The length of the CDR3 is 15 residues. Trimming took 0 bases from V and 3 from J; bases not matched to a gene: 4.

Comments on this clonotype: This may stem from a read error, because a much larger clone lies one nucleotide away. No conserved phenylalanine or tryptophan is present at the end of the CDR3, so a read error is the likely explanation. The chain couples TRBV6-5 to TRBJ1-5; the D is unclear. The CDR3 contains 15 residues. V lost 6 bases and J lost 0, with 12 bases in between. From germline, CDR1 is MNHEY and CDR2 SVGAGI. This CDR3 reads CASSPNRYSNQPQHI. DNA for the CDR3: TGTGCCAGCAGCCCTAATCGATATAGCAATCAGCCCCAGCATATT.

This clonotype was seen at least ten times. The genes are TRBV20-1 and TRBJ2-1; 8 bases align to TRBD2. Germline CDR1 is DFQATT and CDR2 is SNEGSKA (reference sequence). The CDR3 loop spans 15 amino acids. V was clipped by 0 bases and J by 4 bases; unmatched bases: 5. The CDR3 is CSARDRLAPYNEQFF. As DNA, the CDR3 is TGCAGTGCTAGAGATCGACTAGCGCCTTACAATGAGCAGTTCTTC.

This clonotype was found a few times. The chain joins TRBV19 to TRBJ2-4; the D gene could be TRBD1 or TRBD2 (6 bases each). Per germline, CDR1 LNHDA and CDR2 SQIVND (reference sequence). V dropped 3 bases and J dropped 7 bases, with 13 bases sitting between them. CDR3 length: 14 amino acids. The CDR3 DNA reads as TGTGCCAGTAGTATCCACAGGGAGGTGAACATTCAGTACTTC. Its translation: CASSIHREVNIQYF.

Notes on this clonotype: This sequence may be a read error, since a much larger clone differs from it by one base. The chain combines TRBV7-6 with TRBJ2-1, with TRBD1 matching over 7 bases. CDR1 and CDR2 (germline): SGHVS, FNYEAQ. V lost 5 bases to trimming and J lost 7 bases; unmatched junction nucleotides: 14. The CDR3 length is 16 residues. CDR3 nucleotide sequence: TGTGCCAGCAGCCCCGCCGGGACAGAGGGCTTAAATGAGCAGTTCTTC. Residues: CASSPAGTEGLNEQFF.

A note on this clonotype: This sequence may be a read error, since a much larger clone differs from it by one base. This chain uses TRBV5-8 with TRBJ2-3, with no clear D. This CDR3 spans 14 amino acids. Germline values: CDR1 SGHTS, CDR2 YDEGEE. The V end was cut by 4 bases, the J end by 3 bases, with 12 bases between. The CDR3 protein is CASSLVDVTDTQYF. The CDR3 DNA reads TGTGCCAGCAGCCTGGTTGACGTGACAGATACGCAGTATTTT. Variable domain in full (rest from reference TRBV5-8 and TRBJ2-3): EAGVTQSPTHLIKTRGQQATLRCSPISGHTSVYWYQQALGLGLQFLLWYDEGEERNRGNFPPRFSGRQFPNYSSELNVNALELEDSALYLCASSLVDVTDTQYFGPGTRLTVL.

The rearrangement joins TRBV30 to TRBJ2-1, with D possibly being TRBD2 (6 bases). Deletions cut 3 bases from V and 3 bases from J, with 24 bases between. The CDR3 extends over 18 amino acids. The germline CDR1 and CDR2 sequences are GTSNPN and SVGIG (reference sequence). The CDR3 DNA sequence: TGTGCCTGGAGCAGAACTAGCTACCCAACCCGACGCTACAATGAGCAGTTCTTC. Protein: CAWSRTSYPTRRYNEQFF. Variable domain in full (rest from reference TRBV30 and TRBJ2-1): SQTIHQWPATLVQPVGSPLSLECTVEGTSNPNLYWYRQAAGRGLQLLFYSVGIGQISSEVPQNLSASRPQDRQFILSSKKLLLSDSGFYLCAWSRTSYPTRRYNEQFFGPGTRLTVL.

This clonotype has a count of ten or more. CDR3: CSVRRMAGQETQYF. The DNA for the CDR3 is TGCAGTGTCCGGAGGATGGCGGGGCAAGAGACCCAGTACTTC. V gene TRBV20-1 combines with J gene TRBJ2-5, with a tentative D call TRBD2 (6 bases). Trimming removed 7 bases from V and 2 bases from J, with 17 bases in between. The length of the CDR3 is 14 residues. Germline CDR1 and CDR2: DFQATT and SNEGSKA (reference sequence).

This clonotype was seen many times. V gene TRBV7-3 combines with J gene TRBJ2-3, with TRBD2 as a possible D gene (6 bases). V dropped 3 bases and J dropped 1 base, with 11 bases sitting between them. Germline values: CDR1 SGHTA, CDR2 FQGTGA. The CDR3 covers 15 residues. CDR3 region: CASSFGSGGTDTQYF. The CDR3, as DNA: TGTGCCAGCAGCTTCGGTAGCGGAGGCACAGATACGCAGTATTTT.

Concerning this clonotype: This clone may be a read error of a much larger clone one base away. The V and J genes are TRBV5-1 and TRBJ2-1; 9 bases are shared with TRBD1. Germline V lookup: CDR1 SGHRS, CDR2 YFSETQ. The CDR3 is 15 amino acids. As DNA, the CDR3 is TGCGCCAGCAGCTTGCCGGGGACAGGGAAGGATGAGAAGTTCTTC. Its protein is CASSLPGTGKDEKFF.

This clonotype was detected ten times or more. V gene TRBV6-4 combines with J gene TRBJ2-7, with D perhaps assigned TRBD1 or TRBD2 (5 bases each). From germline, CDR1 is MRHNA and CDR2 SNTAGT. Trimming took 7 bases from V and 4 from J, leaving 20 bases between them. The length of the CDR3 is 15 residues. CDR3 in amino acids: CASTRLGESIYEQYF. In DNA, the CDR3 is TGTGCCAGCACCCGCCTAGGGGAGTCCATTTACGAGCAGTACTTC.